This T cell receptor beta chain stems from a study of early T cells in non-severe SARS-CoV-2 infection. Study-wide results and caveats: Sequences matched to VDJdb favored anti-spike CD8 responses, while private and CD4 specificities were missed.

Tagging with unique molecular identifiers was applied to individual cDNA molecules. TCRdb used MiXCR to reprocess the 5' RACE reads, holding one entry per CDR3 protein. The sample has approximately 64,000 distinct CDR3 sequences, around 18% seen once. Unmatched junction bases numbered 12, after V lost 0 bases and J lost 7 bases. Germline V CDR1 and CDR2: MGHRA, YSYEKL. The CDR3 is 17 amino acids. Comment on this clonotype: Its antigen is not known.

The rearrangement uses TRBV4-1 and TRBJ2-1, with 7 positions matching TRBD2. This receptor was identified in an adult who was a healthcare worker with PCR-confirmed SARS-CoV-2 infection or an uninfected control (not recorded which). The sample was whole blood, taken at baseline. CDR3 loop: CASSQDLVGGSENEQFF. CDR3 bases: TGCGCCAGCAGCCAAGATCTGGTTGGCGGGAGTGAAAATGAGCAGTTCTTC.